This T cell receptor beta chain derives from a study of T-cell reconstitution after alpha-beta-depleted transplantation in children. Overall study results and limits: Several hundred expanded graft clones reportedly gave rise to the alpha-beta T cells present about two months after transplant.

The sample holds many counts of this clonotype. Its matching antigen is unknown. Researchers prepared the TCRbeta library using unique molecular identifiers, the study reports. TCRdb independently ran MiXCR on the PCR reads; one entry per CDR3 protein. The data hold around 200,000 distinct CDR3 sequences, with 7% to 9% observed a single time. Trimming cost V 7 bases and J 2 bases; bases outside gene matches: 13. CDR3 size: 17 residues. Germline CDR1 is LGHNA and CDR2 is YNFKEQ. This specimen consisted of PBMCs, mostly from graft donor cells, obtained 360 days after TCRalphabeta/CD19-depleted stem cell transplant. The sequence was collected from a male patient between 2 and 10 years old who had a stem cell transplant for acute myeloid leukemia, so the T cells may come from the graft donor. The chain has TRBV4-2 and TRBJ2-2; 7 bases are shared with TRBD1. The CDR3 DNA is TGTGCCAGCACCCAGGGGGACCGGGACCCAAACACCGGGGAGCTGTTTTTT. It specifies CASTQGDRDPNTGELFF.